Below are 27 T cell receptor beta chains sequenced from a single sample in a study of brain T cells in children with intractable seizures. The assay was immunoSEQ multiplex PCR, and TCRdb's table has in-frame clones only and misses some. The sample lists tens of thousands of clones, around 96% occurring once. This specimen consisted of peripheral blood, obtained at surgery. These receptors came from a boy in the first two years of life with focal cortical dysplasia and intractable seizures.

This chain links TRBV6-5 with TRBJ2-2; D not certain. Deletions cut 4 bases from V and 0 bases from J, with 9 bases between. The CDR3 contains 15 residues. Per the germline V gene, CDR1 is MNHEY and CDR2 is SVGAGI. CDR3 in amino acids: CASSLAGTNTGELFF. CDR3 nucleotide sequence: TGTGCCAGCAGTTTGGCCGGCACGAACACCGGGGAGCTGTTTTTT.

The genes are TRBV19 and TRBJ2-1, with 9 bases aligning to TRBD2. Trimming cost V 1 base and J 3 bases; bases outside gene matches: 4. Germline CDR1 LNHDA, CDR2 SQIVND (reference sequence). The CDR3 extends over 16 amino acids. The CDR3 sequence is CASSIGGGDYYNEQFF. The CDR3 DNA is TGTGCCAGTAGTATAGGCGGGGGGGATTACTACAATGAGCAGTTCTTC.

In its sample, this clone was seen once. The gene calls are TRBV4-1 and TRBJ1-2; 7 bases match TRBD1. V lost 3 bases and J lost 3; bases outside the gene matches: 4. This CDR3 has 14 amino acids. The germline V gene encodes CDR1 MGHRA and CDR2 YSYEKL. CDR3 DNA sequence: TGCGCCAGCAGCCACGCCCAGGGGGACTATGGCTACACCTTC. Its protein product is CASSHAQGDYGYTF.

The chain carries TRBV5-4 and TRBJ2-2; TRBD2 is a possible D gene (5 bases). The CDR3 has 13 residues. Looked up from germline, CDR1 is SGHNT and CDR2 is YYREEE (reference sequence). Trimming removed 1 base at V and 4 bases at J, with 5 bases between. CDR3 residues: CASSLTSTGELFF. The CDR3 DNA reads TGTGCCAGCAGCTTGACTAGCACCGGGGAGCTGTTTTTT.

The J gene is TRBJ2-7, the V gene TRBV28; D gene unclear. The CDR3 contains 14 residues. With 4 bases removed from V and 5 bases from J, the gap between germline ends came to 15 bases. CDR1 is MDHEN, CDR2 SYDVKM, per germline. CDR3 DNA sequence: TGTGCCAGCAGTTCCAAGCTAGGTTTCAACGAGCAGTACTTC. Translated: CASSSKLGFNEQYF.

The chain couples TRBV24-1 to TRBJ2-2; D possibly corresponds to TRBD2 (7 bases). V dropped 8 bases and J dropped 6 bases, with 15 bases sitting between them. Germline V lookup: CDR1 KGHDR, CDR2 SFDVKD. The CDR3 loop spans 14 amino acids. CDR3 sequence reads: CATIIRGGSGELFF. The CDR3 DNA sequence: TGTGCCACCATTATAAGGGGGGGGTCCGGGGAGCTGTTTTTT.

The chain links TRBV19 to TRBJ1-5; maybe TRBD1 (6 bases). This CDR3 spans 13 amino acids. V lost 7 bases to trimming and J lost 3 bases, with 10 bases between them. CDR1 LNHDA and CDR2 SQIVND come from the germline V gene (reference sequence). In DNA, the CDR3 is TGTGCCAGTACCAGACAGGTCAATCAGCCCCAGCATTTT. This sequence encodes CASTRQVNQPQHF.

The V gene is TRBV25-1, the J gene TRBJ1-4, with 7 bases aligning to TRBD1. The V gene end was trimmed by 5 bases and the J gene end by 7 bases; junction bases not matched to a gene: 10. This CDR3 is 15 amino acids long. Germline values: CDR1 MGHDK, CDR2 SYGVNS. CDR3: CASSPKTGWGEKLFF. The CDR3 DNA reads as TGTGCCAGCAGTCCCAAGACAGGGTGGGGTGAAAAACTGTTTTTT.

In DNA, the CDR3 is TGTGCCAGCAGCCCTTGGGGACTAGCGGGAGTAGGGCAAGAGACCCAGTACTTC. Encoded protein: CASSPWGLAGVGQETQYF. This chain links TRBV7-3 with TRBJ2-5; 14 bases align to TRBD2. CDR1 and CDR2 (germline): SGHTA, FQGTGA. With 5 bases clipped from V and 2 bases from J, the junction kept 10 bases outside the gene matches. The CDR3 runs to 18 residues.

The chain is built from TRBV14 and TRBJ1-2; perhaps TRBD1 as D (5 bases). CDR1 and CDR2 (germline): SGHDN, FVKESK. This CDR3 comprises 15 residues. V shed 3 bases and J shed 8 bases, with 19 bases lying between them. This CDR3 reads CASSHAKMGPGGYTF. DNA for the CDR3: TGTGCCAGCAGCCATGCCAAAATGGGACCTGGAGGCTACACCTTC. The variable domain in full, with the rest retrieved from reference TRBV14 and TRBJ1-2, is EAGVTQFPSHSVIEKGQTVTLRCDPISGHDNLYWYRRVMGKEIKFLLHFVKESKQDESGMPNNRFLAERTGGTYSTLKVQPAELEDSGVYFCASSHAKMGPGGYTFGSGTRLTVV.

J is TRBJ1-2 and V is TRBV6-2 or TRBV6-3; no clear D. The CDR3 consists of 14 residues. V lost 2 bases and J lost 2, with 9 bases in between. Germline V gives CDR1 MNHEY, CDR2 SVGEGT. The CDR3 DNA sequence: TGTGCCAGCAGTTACGCGGGAGGGAACTATGGCTACACCTTC. This encodes CASSYAGGNYGYTF.

This clone has only a few counts. The chain is built from TRBV6-6 and TRBJ2-7; 9 bases agree with TRBD2. The germline V gene encodes CDR1 MNHNY and CDR2 SVGAGI (reference sequence). The CDR3 spans 16 residues. Losses at the gene ends were 7 bases for V and 2 bases for J; bases not matched to a gene: 12. CDR3 sequence reads: CASTLRASGIPYEQYF. The DNA for the CDR3 is TGTGCCAGCACCTTACGGGCTAGCGGGATCCCCTACGAGCAGTACTTC.

The CDR3 nucleotides read TGTGCCAGCAGCCGGGTCCTGAACACCGGGGAGCTGTTTTTT. This codes for CASSRVLNTGELFF. The chain joins TRBV14 to TRBJ2-2; D ambiguous. Looked up from germline, CDR1 is SGHDN and CDR2 is FVKESK. The CDR3 is made up of 14 amino acids. Trimming took 4 bases from V and 1 from J, leaving 7 bases between them.

The rearrangement uses TRBV2 and TRBJ2-5, with TRBD1 matching over 8 bases. Germline values: CDR1 SNHLY, CDR2 FYNNEI. Losses at the gene ends were 6 bases for V and 5 bases for J; bases not matched to a gene: 23. CDR3 size: 19 residues. The CDR3 sequence: CASRGTAILGTGQKETQYF. The CDR3 nucleotides are TGTGCCAGCAGAGGAACAGCTATACTGGGGACAGGCCAAAAGGAGACCCAGTACTTC.

The rearrangement links TRBV11-1 to TRBJ2-7; D is possibly TRBD1 or TRBD2 (5 bases each). V was shortened by 4 bases and J by 2 bases, with 15 bases between the two germline ends. Per the germline V gene, CDR1 is SGHAT and CDR2 is FQDESV (reference sequence). This CDR3 region has 15 residues. In DNA, the CDR3 is TGTGCCAGCAGCTACGGGACCACCCCACCCTACGAGCAGTACTTC. This encodes CASSYGTTPPYEQYF.

This clone was detected only once. This chain joins TRBV6-6 and TRBJ1-2; 7 nucleotides align to TRBD1. V shed 2 bases and J 5 bases; nucleotides not matched to a gene: 11. CDR3 size: 16 residues. Germline loops: CDR1 MNHNY, CDR2 SVGAGI (reference sequence). The CDR3 DNA is TGTGCCAGCAGTTACCCAGACAGGGACAGAGGGTATGGCTACACCTTC. It codes for CASSYPDRDRGYGYTF.

The rearrangement links TRBV6-1 to TRBJ2-3; TRBD2 aligns across 8 bases. J gave up 10 bases and V 0 bases, and 15 bases lay outside the gene matches. This CDR3 is 17 amino acids long. The germline V gene encodes CDR1 MNHNS and CDR2 SASEGT. For the CDR3, the DNA is TGTGCCAGCAGTGAAGCTATCGCTAGCGGGCCCTGCTGCCCGCAGTATTTT. As protein: CASSEAIASGPCCPQYF.

V gene TRBV4-2 combines with J gene TRBJ2-7, with 9 nucleotides matching TRBD2. J gave up 6 bases and V 1 base, and 10 bases lay outside the gene matches. CDR3 size: 16 residues. Germline V lookup: CDR1 LGHNA, CDR2 YNFKEQ. The CDR3 protein is CASSQVRGGAGSEQYF. CDR3 DNA: TGTGCCAGCAGCCAAGTTCGCGGGGGGGCAGGATCCGAGCAGTACTTC.

V usage is TRBV28 and J usage is TRBJ2-3; the match to TRBD2 covers 10 bases. The CDR3 length is 17 residues. Germline trimming cut 0 bases from V and 1 base from J; bases unmatched to any gene: 4. The germline CDR1 and CDR2 sequences are MDHEN and SYDVKM. The CDR3 DNA reads as TGTGCCAGCAGTTTATGGACCGGGACTAGCGGCACAGATACGCAGTATTTT. Encoded protein: CASSLWTGTSGTDTQYF.

This chain joins TRBV2 and TRBJ1-4; D perhaps matches TRBD1 (5 bases). The germline V gene encodes CDR1 SNHLY and CDR2 FYNNEI. Trimming left V 10 bases short and J 0 bases short, with 18 bases between. This CDR3 spans 16 amino acids. The CDR3 sequence is CATNGRGSATNEKLFF. The DNA of the CDR3 is TGTGCCACCAACGGGCGGGGGAGTGCAACTAATGAAAAACTGTTTTTT.

The V call is TRBV29-1, the J call TRBJ2-1; 11 nucleotides agree with TRBD1. This CDR3 comprises 14 residues. The V gene end was trimmed by 7 bases and the J gene end by 8 bases; junction bases not matched to a gene: 10. Germline CDR1 SQVTM, CDR2 ANQGSEA. For the CDR3, the DNA is TGCAGCGACGGAGGACAGGGGGCTAGCTATGAGCAGTTCTTC. Encoded protein: CSDGGQGASYEQFF.

V is TRBV2 and J is TRBJ2-7; possible D gene TRBD2, 7 bases. Germline CDR1 and CDR2: SNHLY and FYNNEI. The V gene lost 4 bases and the J gene lost 0 bases, with 19 bases spanning the gap. CDR3 length equals 17 residues. The CDR3 is CASSVNGRGASSYEQYF. The CDR3 DNA follows: TGTGCCAGCAGTGTGAATGGCCGGGGGGCTTCCTCCTACGAGCAGTACTTC.

The rearrangement joins TRBV11-2 to TRBJ2-2; D possibly corresponds to TRBD1 (5 bases). The germline gives CDR1 SGHAT, CDR2 FQNNGV. This CDR3 has 17 amino acids. V lost 0 bases, J lost 0 bases, and 11 bases lay in between. CDR3: CASSLDKRTSNTGELFF. The CDR3 nucleotides are TGTGCCAGCAGCTTAGATAAGAGGACATCGAACACCGGGGAGCTGTTTTTT.

This clone was recorded once. V and J are TRBV19 and TRBJ2-1, with TRBD2 matching over 11 bases. There are 16 residues in the CDR3. Germline CDR1 is LNHDA and CDR2 is SQIVND (reference sequence). After removal of 2 bases from V and 8 bases from J, the junction contained 8 bases not matched to a gene. The CDR3 region has the DNA TGTGCCAGTAGTATACCGCCTAGCGGGGGGATCCATGAGCAGTTCTTC. It yields the protein CASSIPPSGGIHEQFF.

This rearrangement joins TRBV4-1 to TRBJ2-5, with 14 bases fitting TRBD2. The germline gives CDR1 MGHRA, CDR2 YSYEKL. J was trimmed by 1 base and V by 2 bases; bases with no gene match: 6. The CDR3 length is 18 residues. CDR3 bases: TGCGCCAGCAGCCAACGGACTAGCGGGGGGTCGGGCCAAGAGACCCAGTACTTC. Residues: CASSQRTSGGSGQETQYF.

This chain connects TRBV5-5 to TRBJ2-7; the D is unclear. This CDR3 has 13 residues. Per the germline V gene, CDR1 is SGHKS and CDR2 is YYEKEE (reference sequence). The germline V and J ends were trimmed by 4 bases and 3 bases, with 11 bases remaining between them. CDR3 bases: TGTGCCAGCAGCCCTAGATGGTACTACGAGCAGTACTTC. It codes for CASSPRWYYEQYF.

This chain connects TRBV6-5 to TRBJ1-5; D is unclear. This CDR3 has 13 residues. V was shortened by 2 bases and J by 5 bases, with 7 bases between the two germline ends. CDR1 is MNHEY, CDR2 SVGAGI, per germline. CDR3 in amino acids: CASSYDRDQPQHF. The CDR3 DNA sequence: TGTGCCAGCAGTTACGACCGTGATCAGCCCCAGCATTTT.